These 27 T cell receptor beta chains came from one sample sequenced in a study of T cells in tuberculosis. The repertoire was sequenced with immunoSEQ multiplex PCR; TCRdb's copy has only in-frame clones and lacks some. In the table there are around 30,000 clones, approximately 93% of which are singletons. The sequenced sample was PBMCs. These receptors were obtained from a donor aged 10 to 29 with latent tuberculosis or without tuberculosis infection.

This chain joins TRBV5-1 and TRBJ2-2; TRBD2 matches at 8 bases. In germline, CDR1 is SGHRS, CDR2 YFSETQ. The CDR3 totals 17 residues. The V segment lost 1 base and the J segment 5 bases; nucleotides outside the gene matches: 10. The CDR3: CASSLTIAGTGTGELFF. In nucleotides, the CDR3 is TGCGCCAGCAGCTTGACAATAGCGGGGACGGGAACCGGGGAGCTGTTTTTT.

As DNA, the CDR3 is TGTGCCAGCAGTGAAAGGTTACAGGGCGACGGCTACACCTTC. It codes for CASSERLQGDGYTF. The gene calls are TRBV2 and TRBJ1-2; possible D gene TRBD1, 6 bases. Trimming took 2 bases from V and 8 from J, leaving 15 bases between them. Germline V gives CDR1 SNHLY, CDR2 FYNNEI. This CDR3 spans 14 amino acids.

This clone has just one count. The chain combines TRBV5-4 with TRBJ2-1, with TRBD2 matching over 8 bases. Germline V gives CDR1 SGHNT, CDR2 YYREEE (reference sequence). The CDR3 runs to 15 residues. The V and J ends lost 2 bases and 4 bases, in that order; junction bases with no gene match: 5. The chain's CDR3 is CASSLGAGGYNEQFF. The CDR3 DNA reads as TGTGCCAGCAGCTTAGGGGCGGGGGGTTACAATGAGCAGTTCTTC.

V usage is TRBV7-9 and J usage is TRBJ1-4; perhaps TRBD1 as D (5 bases). Trimming removed 5 bases at V and 3 bases at J, with 13 bases between. The CDR3 length is 15 residues. CDR1 SEHNR and CDR2 FQNEAQ come from the germline V gene (reference sequence). The CDR3 here is CASSTQGWANEKLFF. The CDR3 DNA sequence: TGTGCCAGCAGCACTCAGGGATGGGCTAATGAAAAACTGTTTTTT.

The rearrangement uses TRBV6-1 and TRBJ2-1, with 8 bases aligning to TRBD2. CDR3 size: 14 residues. CDR1 and CDR2 (germline): MNHNS, SASEGT. With V trimmed by 6 bases and J by 7 bases, 8 bases remained unmatched. The CDR3 reads CASRESGGLNEQFF. CDR3 coding DNA: TGTGCCAGCAGGGAAAGCGGGGGTTTAAATGAGCAGTTCTTC.

The rearrangement joins TRBV28 to TRBJ2-5, with a weak D call TRBD2 (5 bases). This CDR3 has 16 amino acids. V was clipped by 3 bases and J by 4 bases, with 18 bases between them. In germline, CDR1 is MDHEN, CDR2 SYDVKM. The CDR3 sequence is CASSFRGLLSIETQYF. CDR3 in DNA: TGTGCCAGCAGTTTTCGGGGTCTACTGTCGATAGAGACCCAGTACTTC.

The chain combines TRBV5-4 with TRBJ2-1; 7 bases agree with TRBD1. CDR1 and CDR2 (germline): SGHNT, YYREEE (reference sequence). The CDR3 extends over 16 amino acids. J gave up 7 bases and V 5 bases, and 15 bases lay outside the gene matches. The CDR3 sequence is CASSLTDRVSGNEQFF. The DNA for the CDR3 is TGTGCCAGCAGTTTAACCGACAGGGTATCGGGTAATGAGCAGTTCTTC. Full variable domain (missing parts from reference TRBV5-4 and TRBJ2-1): ETGVTQSPTHLIKTRGQQVTLRCSSQSGHNTVSWYQQALGQGPQFIFQYYREEENGRGNFPPRFSGLQFPNYSSELNVNALELDDSALYLCASSLTDRVSGNEQFFGPGTRLTVL.

The genes are TRBV6-5 and TRBJ1-2; D unclear. The ends were cut back, 4 bases at V and 0 bases at J, with 9 bases in the middle. CDR1 and CDR2 (germline): MNHEY, SVGAGI. The CDR3 runs 14 residues. In nucleotides, the CDR3 is TGTGCCAGCAGTTTCACTACCACTAACTATGGCTACACCTTC. This encodes CASSFTTTNYGYTF.

The chain employs TRBV29-1 and TRBJ2-2, with D tentatively TRBD1 (5 bases). The ends were cut back, 4 bases at V and 0 bases at J, with 6 bases in the middle. The CDR3 is 13 residues long. Per germline, CDR1 SQVTM and CDR2 ANQGSEA. The CDR3: CSVVGPNTGELFF. CDR3 DNA sequence: TGCAGCGTTGTGGGGCCGAACACCGGGGAGCTGTTTTTT.

Only one count was recorded for this clone. This sequence joins TRBV5-1 and TRBJ2-5; the D gene is possibly TRBD2 (5 bases). From germline, CDR1 is SGHRS and CDR2 YFSETQ. This CDR3 comprises 14 residues. The V and J ends lost 0 bases and 2 bases respectively, with 8 bases between them. DNA for the CDR3: TGCGCCAGCAGCTTGGGCGGGCAACAAGAGACCCAGTACTTC. Translating it yields CASSLGGQQETQYF.

The chain is built from TRBV6-5 and TRBJ2-7, with a possible D match to TRBD2 (5 bases). This CDR3 has 15 amino acids. Trimming cost V 6 bases and J 0 bases, with 15 bases left between them. Germline V gene lookup returns CDR1 MNHEY and CDR2 SVGAGI. In nucleotides, the CDR3 is TGTGCCAGCAGCCCCTACGAGGGAAGCTCCTACGAGCAGTACTTC. Residues: CASSPYEGSSYEQYF.

This sequence joins TRBV27 and TRBJ2-2; TRBD2 matches at 11 bases. J was trimmed by 2 bases and V by 5 bases; bases with no gene match: 4. Germline V gives CDR1 MNHEY, CDR2 SMNVEV (reference sequence). CDR3 length equals 16 residues. The CDR3 DNA is TGTGCCAGCAGTCCCGGACTAGCGGGTAACACCGGGGAGCTGTTTTTT. The encoded protein is CASSPGLAGNTGELFF.

The chain employs TRBV29-1 and TRBJ2-7, with 7 bases that match TRBD1. The CDR3 extends over 13 amino acids. Trimming cost V 5 bases and J 4 bases; bases outside gene matches: 8. CDR1 SQVTM and CDR2 ANQGSEA come from the germline V gene. CDR3 amino acids: CSVRTGDSYEQYF. CDR3 in DNA: TGCAGCGTTAGGACAGGAGATTCTTACGAGCAGTACTTC.

This chain connects TRBV11-2 to TRBJ1-3; D is unresolved. The CDR3 spans 15 residues. V lost 2 bases to trimming and J lost 0 bases, with 8 bases between them. CDR1 is SGHAT and CDR2 is FQNNGV in the germline V gene. CDR3 nucleotides: TGTGCCAGCAGCTTACCTTTATCCTCTGGAAACACCATATATTTT. This sequence encodes CASSLPLSSGNTIYF.

This rearrangement joins TRBV28 to TRBJ1-1; possibly TRBD1 for D (6 bases). The germline V gene encodes CDR1 MDHEN and CDR2 SYDVKM. Trimming left V 6 bases short and J 4 bases short, with 18 bases between. The CDR3 is made up of 15 amino acids. CDR3 sequence reads: CASSKLKGVGTEAFF. The CDR3 coding sequence is TGTGCCAGCAGCAAATTAAAGGGGGTCGGCACTGAAGCTTTCTTT.

This chain joins TRBV28 and TRBJ1-2, with D tentatively TRBD1 (5 bases). The CDR3 is 13 residues long. The germline V and J ends were trimmed by 5 bases and 6 bases, with 13 bases remaining between them. Germline CDR1 and CDR2: MDHEN and SYDVKM. The CDR3 is CASSPGGGDGYTF. The CDR3 DNA follows: TGTGCCAGCAGTCCCGGGGGGGGTGATGGCTACACCTTC.

This clone appeared once. The chain employs TRBV9 and TRBJ1-1, with D perhaps TRBD1 (5 bases). The V gene lost 2 bases and the J gene lost 4 bases, with 6 bases spanning the gap. This CDR3 region has 12 residues. Germline-derived CDR1 and CDR2 are SGDLS and YYNGEE. CDR3 in amino acids: CASSVQGTEAFF. The CDR3 coding sequence is TGTGCCAGCAGCGTCCAGGGCACTGAAGCTTTCTTT. Supplemented by reference TRBV9 and TRBJ1-1, the full variable domain reads DSGVTQTPKHLITATGQRVTLRCSPRSGDLSVYWYQQSLDQGLQFLIQYYNGEERAKGNILERFSAQQFPDLHSELNLSSLELGDSALYFCASSVQGTEAFFGQGTRLTVV.

The chain uses TRBV27 and TRBJ1-1; tentatively, D is TRBD1 (5 bases). This CDR3 contains 13 residues. Germline V lookup: CDR1 MNHEY, CDR2 SMNVEV (reference sequence). V gave up 4 bases and J gave up 11 bases, with 17 bases separating them. CDR3 sequence (DNA): TGTGCCAGCAGTTCCCTCGGATCGGGGGAGGCTTTCTTT. It is translated as CASSSLGSGEAFF.

The V call is TRBV5-5, the J call TRBJ2-7; 8 nucleotides match TRBD1. CDR3 size: 13 residues. V shed 0 bases and J 8 bases; nucleotides not matched to a gene: 4. The germline V gene has CDR1 SGHKS and CDR2 YYEKEE (reference sequence). Here the CDR3 DNA reads TGTGCCAGCAGCTTGGAACGGACAGGGAAGCAGTACTTC. Its protein product is CASSLERTGKQYF.

CDR3 DNA sequence: TGTGCCAGCAACCCAGCGGGAGGCCCCTACAATGAGCAGTTCTTC. Amino acids: CASNPAGGPYNEQFF. The chain combines TRBV2 with TRBJ2-1; TRBD2 matches at 9 bases. CDR3 length equals 15 residues. J lost 2 bases, V lost 7 bases, and 6 bases had no gene match. Germline V lookup: CDR1 SNHLY, CDR2 FYNNEI.

J is TRBJ1-2 and V is TRBV5-1, with D unclear. CDR3 length: 15 amino acids. Trimming left V 0 bases short and J 6 bases short, with 15 bases between. Germline V lookup: CDR1 SGHRS, CDR2 YFSETQ. CDR3 in amino acids: CASSLDAGELNGYTF. The CDR3 region has the DNA TGCGCCAGCAGCTTGGACGCCGGGGAGCTGAATGGCTACACCTTC.

This chain uses TRBV5-6 with TRBJ1-2; 7 bases map to TRBD1. Germline CDR1 is SGHDT and CDR2 is YYEEEE. V gave up 2 bases and J gave up 8 bases; unmatched junction bases: 18. The CDR3 length is 17 residues. The CDR3 loop reads CASSFAHGGRQGGGYTF. DNA for the CDR3: TGTGCCAGCAGCTTTGCGCACGGGGGCCGACAGGGTGGCGGCTACACCTTC.

The table lists this clone with a count of one. This rearrangement joins TRBV28 to TRBJ1-1, with a weak D call TRBD1 (6 bases). The CDR3 runs to 15 residues. Between the trimmed V and J ends, which lost 6 bases and 5 bases, there was a span of 19 bases. Germline V CDR1 and CDR2: MDHEN, SYDVKM. The chain's CDR3 is CASRPETVRGTEAFF. CDR3 DNA sequence: TGTGCCAGCAGGCCGGAAACGGTCAGGGGAACTGAAGCTTTCTTT. The variable domain in full, with the rest retrieved from reference TRBV28 and TRBJ1-1, is DVKVTQSSRYLVKRTGEKVFLECVQDMDHENMFWYRQDPGLGLRLIYFSYDVKMKEKGDIPEGYSVSREKKERFSLILESASTNQTSMYLCASRPETVRGTEAFFGQGTRLTVV.

The rearrangement uses TRBV28 and TRBJ1-1; perhaps TRBD1 as D (5 bases). From germline, CDR1 is MDHEN and CDR2 SYDVKM. The CDR3 has 12 amino acids. V was shortened by 8 bases and J by 7 bases, with 14 bases between the two germline ends. This CDR3 reads CASRGQGIEAFF. CDR3 coding DNA: TGTGCCAGCCGCGGTCAGGGTATTGAAGCTTTCTTT.

This clone was seen just once. The V gene is TRBV27, the J gene TRBJ2-5; 8 bases map to TRBD1. Germline V gene data show CDR1 as MNHEY and CDR2 as SMNVEV (reference sequence). V lost 1 base and J lost 6; bases outside the gene matches: 7. The CDR3 sequence is 15 residues long. The CDR3 DNA is TGTGCCAGCAGTTTATTCGGCAGGGGGCAAAAGACCCAGTACTTC. Translation: CASSLFGRGQKTQYF.

The gene calls are TRBV5-1 and TRBJ2-1; 15 bases map to TRBD2. V lost 3 bases to trimming and J lost 4 bases; unmatched junction nucleotides: 5. Germline lookup yields CDR1 SGHRS and CDR2 YFSETQ. CDR3 size: 17 residues. This CDR3 is CASSSGLAGGLYNEQFF. CDR3 bases: TGCGCCAGCAGCTCGGGACTAGCGGGGGGCCTATACAATGAGCAGTTCTTC. The complete variable domain, with remaining parts taken from reference TRBV5-1 and TRBJ2-1, reads KAGVTQTPRYLIKTRGQQVTLSCSPISGHRSVSWYQQTPGQGLQFLFEYFSETQRNKGNFPGRFSGRQFSNSRSEMNVSTLELGDSALYLCASSSGLAGGLYNEQFFGPGTRLTVL.

CDR3 bases: TGTGCAGCAGGCTACGAGCAGTACTTC. Protein product: CAAGYEQYF. This chain joins TRBV6-8 and TRBJ2-7; D unresolved. The CDR3 extends over 9 amino acids. CDR1 is MNHGY, CDR2 SAAAGT, per germline.